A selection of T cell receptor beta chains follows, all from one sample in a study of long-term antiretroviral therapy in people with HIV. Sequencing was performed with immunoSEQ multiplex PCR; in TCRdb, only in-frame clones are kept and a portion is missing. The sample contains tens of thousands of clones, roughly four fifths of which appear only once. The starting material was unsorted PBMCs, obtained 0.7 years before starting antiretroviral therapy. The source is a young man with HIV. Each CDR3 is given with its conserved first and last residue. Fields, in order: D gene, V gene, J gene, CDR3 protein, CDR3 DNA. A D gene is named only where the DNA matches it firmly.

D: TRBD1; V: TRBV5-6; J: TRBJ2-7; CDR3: CASSLDVGGASEQYF; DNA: TGTGCCAGCAGCTTGGATGTAGGGGGCGCGTCCGAGCAGTACTTC
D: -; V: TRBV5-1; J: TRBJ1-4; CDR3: CASSLASEAEKLFF; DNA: TGCGCCAGCAGCTTGGCCTCGGAGGCGGAAAAACTGTTTTTT
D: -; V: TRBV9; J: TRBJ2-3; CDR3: CASSGIDTWRADTQYF; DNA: TGTGCCAGCAGCGGGATAGACACTTGGAGGGCAGATACGCAGTATTTT
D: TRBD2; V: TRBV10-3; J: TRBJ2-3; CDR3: CAISGSGGDADTQYF; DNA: TGTGCCATCAGTGGAAGCGGGGGGGACGCAGATACGCAGTATTTT
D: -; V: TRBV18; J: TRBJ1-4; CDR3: CASSPKGTNEKLFF; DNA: TGTGCCAGCTCACCGAAGGGAACTAATGAAAAACTGTTTTTT
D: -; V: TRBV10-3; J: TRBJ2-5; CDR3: CAISERETQYF; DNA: TGTGCCATCAGTGAGCGGGAGACCCAGTACTTC
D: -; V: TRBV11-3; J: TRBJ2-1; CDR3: CASSLDGRVDEQFF; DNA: TGTGCCAGCAGCTTAGACGGCAGGGTAGATGAGCAGTTCTTC
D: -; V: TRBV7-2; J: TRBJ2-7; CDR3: CASSFTSGTYEQYF; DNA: TGTGCCAGCAGCTTTACTTCGGGAACCTACGAGCAGTACTTC
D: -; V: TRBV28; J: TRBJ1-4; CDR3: CASGGSNEKLFF; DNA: TGTGCCAGTGGAGGGAGCAATGAAAAACTGTTTTTT
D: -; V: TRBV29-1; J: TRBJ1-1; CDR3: CSVEEGLTAFF; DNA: TGCAGCGTTGAAGAAGGACTCACAGCTTTCTTT